This TCR beta chain was found in a study of T cell changes during pregnancy in multiple sclerosis (dated by TCRdb to between 2018 and 2021). In terms of the full investigation: In women with multiple sclerosis, the researchers looked at how the T cell repertoire shifted as pregnancy progressed.

A remark on this clone: The specificity of this receptor is unknown. Within one base of it there is no much larger clone, and no base qualities were kept.

Libraries were built with the immunoSEQ multiplex PCR assay. The clones in this table, taken by TCRdb from immuneACCESS, are in-frame only. Not every clone is retained; where verified, under half of the shortfall comes from an unresolved V gene, and the cause of the rest is unknown. In all, the sample holds over 85,000 clones, and 90% of those were seen once. The ten largest clonotypes hold around 0.76% of the sample. Trimming removed 3 bases from V and 0 bases from J, leaving 7 bases between the germline ends. There are 14 amino acids in the CDR3, from cysteine to phenylalanine inclusive. The CDR3 DNA has 42 bases and is translated from base 1. In the germline V gene (reference sequence), CDR1 corresponds to SGHNT and CDR2 to YYREEE.

Sequencing was performed on peripheral blood, taken in the second trimester of pregnancy. This chain is built from TRBV5-4 and TRBJ2-4; TRBD1 is perhaps the D gene, given 5 matching bases. The sequence came from a female donor in good health, enrolled as a control in a pregnancy study. CDR3 reads: CASSSDRAKNIQYF. The DNA sequence is given as TGTGCCAGCAGCTCCGACAGAGCCAAAAACATTCAGTACTTC. The full variable domain, with segments outside the CDR3 supplied by the reference TRBV5-4 and TRBJ2-4 proteins, appears as ETGVTQSPTHLIKTRGQQVTLRCSSQSGHNTVSWYQQALGQGPQFIFQYYREEENGRGNFPPRFSGLQFPNYSSELNVNALELDDSALYLCASSSDRAKNIQYFGAGTRLSVL.